This T cell receptor (beta chain) was sequenced during a study of human T cells and chemical hapten exposure. Study in general: Diphenylcyclopropenone, dosed weekly to the scalp, was given to patients throughout the roughly 25-week study. The study's findings and limits: No alteration of TCRs above 1 in 1000 frequency was seen with DPC sensitization.

Described time point: patch test 1, 2 weeks after DPC sensitization. Treatment described: therapeutic diphenylcyclopropenone sensitization with weekly scalp DPC. This clonotype occurred a few times. Its antigen is unidentified. Trimming left V 0 bases short and J 4 bases short, with 9 bases between. This CDR3 spans 13 amino acids. Germline CDR1 is DFQATT and CDR2 is SNEGSKA (reference sequence). Attachment of unique molecular identifiers to individual cDNA molecules was performed in the library. From the RACE reads, TCRdb called clonotypes with MiXCR, one entry per CDR3 protein. The sample includes more than 65,000 distinct CDR3 sequences, around 7% seen only once; the top ten take under 2%.

This sequence was found in a woman aged 25 to 39 with alopecia areata. Some clones in this sample may be carry-over from other donors' samples. The J gene is TRBJ2-5, the V gene TRBV20-1; D gene uncertain. The specimen was whole blood, collected in connection with sensitization to the hapten diphenylcyclopropenone (DPC). The DNA for the CDR3 is TGCAGTGCTAGAGATGCCCATAGAGAGACCCAGTACTTC. This gives the protein CSARDAHRETQYF.